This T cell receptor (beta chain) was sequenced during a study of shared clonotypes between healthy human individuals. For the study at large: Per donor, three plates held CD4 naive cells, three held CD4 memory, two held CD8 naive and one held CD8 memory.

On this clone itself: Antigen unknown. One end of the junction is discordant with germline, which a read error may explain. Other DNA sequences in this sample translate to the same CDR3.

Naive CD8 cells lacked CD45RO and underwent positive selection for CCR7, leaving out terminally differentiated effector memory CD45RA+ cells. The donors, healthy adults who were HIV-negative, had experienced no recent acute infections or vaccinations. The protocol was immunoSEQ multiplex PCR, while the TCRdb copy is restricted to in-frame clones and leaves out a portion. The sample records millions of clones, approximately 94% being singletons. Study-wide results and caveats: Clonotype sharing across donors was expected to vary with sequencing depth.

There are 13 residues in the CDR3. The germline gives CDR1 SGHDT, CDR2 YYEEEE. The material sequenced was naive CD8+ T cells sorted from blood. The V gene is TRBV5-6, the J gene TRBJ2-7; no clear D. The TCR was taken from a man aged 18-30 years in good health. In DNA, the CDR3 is TGTGCCAGCAGCTTGGAGGGATCCTATGAGCAGTACTTC. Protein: CASSLEGSYEQYF.